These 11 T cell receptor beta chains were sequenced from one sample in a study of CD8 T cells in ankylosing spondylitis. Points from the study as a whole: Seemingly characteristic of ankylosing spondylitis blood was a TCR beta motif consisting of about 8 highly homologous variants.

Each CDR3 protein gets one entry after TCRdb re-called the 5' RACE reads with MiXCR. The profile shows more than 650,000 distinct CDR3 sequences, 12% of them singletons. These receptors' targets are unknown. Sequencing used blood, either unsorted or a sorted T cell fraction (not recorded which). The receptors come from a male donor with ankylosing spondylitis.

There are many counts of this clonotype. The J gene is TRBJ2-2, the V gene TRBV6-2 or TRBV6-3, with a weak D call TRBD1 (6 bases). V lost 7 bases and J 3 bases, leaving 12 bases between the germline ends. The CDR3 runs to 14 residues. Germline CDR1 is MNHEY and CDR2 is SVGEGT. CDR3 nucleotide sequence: TGTGCCAGCACGAGGACAGATTACACCGGGGAGCTGTTTTTT. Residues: CASTRTDYTGELFF.

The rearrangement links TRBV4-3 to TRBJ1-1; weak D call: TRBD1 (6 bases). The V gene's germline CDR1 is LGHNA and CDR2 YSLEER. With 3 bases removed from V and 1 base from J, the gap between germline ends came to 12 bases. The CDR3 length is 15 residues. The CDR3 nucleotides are TGCGCCAGCAGCCACAACTGGACAGCGAACACTGAAGCTTTCTTT. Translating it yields CASSHNWTANTEAFF.

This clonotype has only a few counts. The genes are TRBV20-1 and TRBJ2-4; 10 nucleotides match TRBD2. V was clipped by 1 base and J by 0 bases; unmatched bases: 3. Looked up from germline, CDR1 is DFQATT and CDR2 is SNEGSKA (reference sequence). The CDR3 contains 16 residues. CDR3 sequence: CSARAGLAVAKNIQYF. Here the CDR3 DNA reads TGCAGTGCTAGAGCCGGACTAGCGGTAGCCAAAAACATTCAGTACTTC.

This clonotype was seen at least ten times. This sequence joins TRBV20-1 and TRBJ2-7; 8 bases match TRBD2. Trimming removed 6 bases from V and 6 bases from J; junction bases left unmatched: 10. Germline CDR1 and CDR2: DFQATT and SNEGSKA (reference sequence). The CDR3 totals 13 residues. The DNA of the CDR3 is TGCAGTGCCAGGGTAGCGGGGCTCGGCGAGCAGTACTTC. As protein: CSARVAGLGEQYF.

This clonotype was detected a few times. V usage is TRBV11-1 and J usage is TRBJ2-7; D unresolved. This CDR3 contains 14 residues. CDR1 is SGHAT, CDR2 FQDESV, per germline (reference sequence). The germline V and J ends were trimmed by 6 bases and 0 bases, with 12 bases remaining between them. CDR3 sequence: CASRNKQSSYEQYF. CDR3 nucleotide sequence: TGTGCCAGCAGGAATAAACAGAGCTCCTACGAGCAGTACTTC.

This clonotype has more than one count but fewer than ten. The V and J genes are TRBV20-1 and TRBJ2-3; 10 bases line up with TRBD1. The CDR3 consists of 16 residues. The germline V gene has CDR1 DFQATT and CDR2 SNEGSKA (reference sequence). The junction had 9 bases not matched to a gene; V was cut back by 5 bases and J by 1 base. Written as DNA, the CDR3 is TGCAGTGCTCCCCGACAGGGGGCTGGGGGCACAGATACGCAGTATTTT. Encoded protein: CSAPRQGAGGTDTQYF.

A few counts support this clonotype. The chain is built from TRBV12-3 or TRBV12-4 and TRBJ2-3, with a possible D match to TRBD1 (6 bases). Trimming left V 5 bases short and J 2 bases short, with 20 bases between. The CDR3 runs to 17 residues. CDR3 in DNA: TGTGCCAGCAGTCTGACAGGTTCGGGCTCAATCACAGATACGCAGTATTTT. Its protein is CASSLTGSGSITDTQYF.

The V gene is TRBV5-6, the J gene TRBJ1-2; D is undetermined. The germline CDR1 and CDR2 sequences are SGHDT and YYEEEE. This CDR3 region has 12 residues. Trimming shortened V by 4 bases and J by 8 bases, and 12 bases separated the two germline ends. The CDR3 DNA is TGTGCCAGCAGCCCGCGCCTGGGGGGCTACACCTTC. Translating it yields CASSPRLGGYTF.

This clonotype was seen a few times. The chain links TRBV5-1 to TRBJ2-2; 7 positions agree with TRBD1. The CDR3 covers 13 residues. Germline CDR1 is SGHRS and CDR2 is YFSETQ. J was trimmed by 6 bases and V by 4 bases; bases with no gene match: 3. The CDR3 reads CASSIDRAGELFF. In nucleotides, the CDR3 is TGCGCCAGCAGCATCGACAGGGCCGGGGAGCTGTTTTTT.

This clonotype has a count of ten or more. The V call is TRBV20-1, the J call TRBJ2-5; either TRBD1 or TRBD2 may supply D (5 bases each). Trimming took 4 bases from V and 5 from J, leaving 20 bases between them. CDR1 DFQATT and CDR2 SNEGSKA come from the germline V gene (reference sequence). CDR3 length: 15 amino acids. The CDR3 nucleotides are TGCAGTGCTATAAGAGGGGAGACCTTCACGGAGACCCAGTACTTC. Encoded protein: CSAIRGETFTETQYF.

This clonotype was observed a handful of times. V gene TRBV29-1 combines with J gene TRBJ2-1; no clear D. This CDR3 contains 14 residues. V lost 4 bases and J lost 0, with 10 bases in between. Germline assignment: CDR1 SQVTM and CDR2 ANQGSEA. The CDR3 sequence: CSVALSGSYNEQFF. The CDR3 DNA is TGCAGCGTTGCCCTATCAGGCTCCTACAATGAGCAGTTCTTC.